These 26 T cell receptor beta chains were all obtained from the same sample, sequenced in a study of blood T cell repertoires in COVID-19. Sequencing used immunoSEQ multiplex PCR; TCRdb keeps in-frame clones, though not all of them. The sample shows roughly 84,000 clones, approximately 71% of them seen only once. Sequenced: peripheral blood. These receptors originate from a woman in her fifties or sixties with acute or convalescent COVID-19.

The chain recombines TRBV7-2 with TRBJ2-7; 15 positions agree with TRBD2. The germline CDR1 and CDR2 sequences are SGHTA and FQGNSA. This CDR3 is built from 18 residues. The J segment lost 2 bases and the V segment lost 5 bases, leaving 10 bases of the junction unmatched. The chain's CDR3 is CASSSRGLAGGITYEQYF. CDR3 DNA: TGTGCCAGCAGCAGTAGGGGACTAGCGGGGGGAATTACCTACGAGCAGTACTTC. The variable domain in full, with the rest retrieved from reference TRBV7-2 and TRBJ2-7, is GAGVSQSPSNKVTEKGKDVELRCDPISGHTALYWYRQSLGQGLEFLIYFQGNSAPDKSGLPSDRFSAERTGGSVSTLTIQRTQQEDSAVYLCASSSRGLAGGITYEQYFGPGTRLTVT.

CDR3 nucleotides: TGTGCCAGTAGTATAACGGAGCAGCGATACGAAAAACTGTTTTTT. It specifies CASSITEQRYEKLFF. The chain uses TRBV19 and TRBJ1-4, with D unclear. V lost 2 bases and J 8 bases, leaving 15 bases between the germline ends. This CDR3 contains 15 residues. Germline CDR1 LNHDA, CDR2 SQIVND (reference sequence).

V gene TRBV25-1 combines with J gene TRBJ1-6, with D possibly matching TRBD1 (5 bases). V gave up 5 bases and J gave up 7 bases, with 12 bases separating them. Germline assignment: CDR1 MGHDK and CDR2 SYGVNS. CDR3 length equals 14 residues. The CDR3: CASSRGEGNSPLHF. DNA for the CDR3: TGTGCCAGCAGTCGTGGGGAGGGGAATTCACCCCTCCACTTT.

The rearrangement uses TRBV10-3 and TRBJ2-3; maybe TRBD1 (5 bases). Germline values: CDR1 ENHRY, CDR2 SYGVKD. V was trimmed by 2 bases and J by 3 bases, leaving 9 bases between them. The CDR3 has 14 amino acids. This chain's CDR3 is CAISEQGSTDTQYF. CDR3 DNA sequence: TGTGCCATCAGTGAGCAGGGTTCAACAGATACGCAGTATTTT.

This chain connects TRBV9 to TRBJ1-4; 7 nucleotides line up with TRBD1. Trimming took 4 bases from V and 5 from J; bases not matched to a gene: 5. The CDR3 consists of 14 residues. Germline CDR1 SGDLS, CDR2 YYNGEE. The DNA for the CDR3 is TGTGCCAGCAGCACGGGACAGCCAAATGAAAAACTGTTTTTT. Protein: CASSTGQPNEKLFF. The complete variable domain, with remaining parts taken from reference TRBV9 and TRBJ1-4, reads DSGVTQTPKHLITATGQRVTLRCSPRSGDLSVYWYQQSLDQGLQFLIQYYNGEERAKGNILERFSAQQFPDLHSELNLSSLELGDSALYFCASSTGQPNEKLFFGSGTQLSVL.

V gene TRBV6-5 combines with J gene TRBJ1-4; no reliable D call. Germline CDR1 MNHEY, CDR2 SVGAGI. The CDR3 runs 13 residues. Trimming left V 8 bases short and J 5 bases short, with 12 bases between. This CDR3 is CASRRGQNEKLFF. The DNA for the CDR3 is TGTGCCAGCCGGCGGGGTCAGAATGAAAAACTGTTTTTT.

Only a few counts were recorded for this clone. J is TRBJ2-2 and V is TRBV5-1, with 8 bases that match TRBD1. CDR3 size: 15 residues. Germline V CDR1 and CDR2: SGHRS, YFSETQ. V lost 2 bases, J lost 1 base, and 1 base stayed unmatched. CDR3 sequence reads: CASSFDRGNTGELFF. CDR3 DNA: TGCGCCAGCAGCTTCGACAGGGGGAACACCGGGGAGCTGTTTTTT.

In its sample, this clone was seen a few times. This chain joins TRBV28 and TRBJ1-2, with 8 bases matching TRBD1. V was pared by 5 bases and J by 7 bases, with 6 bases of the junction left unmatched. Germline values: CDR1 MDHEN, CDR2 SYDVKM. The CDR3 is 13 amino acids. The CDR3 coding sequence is TGTGCCAGCAGTCCCGGACAGGGTGGTGGCTACACCTTC. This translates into CASSPGQGGGYTF.

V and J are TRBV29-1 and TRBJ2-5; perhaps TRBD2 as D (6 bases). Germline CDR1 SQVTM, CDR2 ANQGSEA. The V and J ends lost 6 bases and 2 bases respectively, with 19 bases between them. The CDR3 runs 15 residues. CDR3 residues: CSVRAPGRYQETQYF. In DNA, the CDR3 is TGCAGCGTAAGGGCGCCAGGGAGGTATCAAGAGACCCAGTACTTC.

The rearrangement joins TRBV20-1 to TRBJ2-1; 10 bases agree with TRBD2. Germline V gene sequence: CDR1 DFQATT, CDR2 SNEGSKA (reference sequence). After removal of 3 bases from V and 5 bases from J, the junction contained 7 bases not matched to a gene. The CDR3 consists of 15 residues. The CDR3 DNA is TGCAGTGCTAGTTCCCCGGGACTAGCGAACAATGAGCAGTTCTTC. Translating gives CSASSPGLANNEQFF.

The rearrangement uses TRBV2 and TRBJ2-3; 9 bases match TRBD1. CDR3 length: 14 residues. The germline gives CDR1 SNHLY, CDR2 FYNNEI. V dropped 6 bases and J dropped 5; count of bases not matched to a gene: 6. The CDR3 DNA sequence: TGTGCCAGCAGAGTACAGGGGGCGGTAGATACGCAGTATTTT. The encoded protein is CASRVQGAVDTQYF.

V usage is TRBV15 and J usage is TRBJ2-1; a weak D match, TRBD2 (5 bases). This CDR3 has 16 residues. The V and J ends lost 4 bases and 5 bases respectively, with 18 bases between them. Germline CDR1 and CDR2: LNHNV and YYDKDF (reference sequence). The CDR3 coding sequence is TGTGCCACCAGCACCCTCAGCGAGGGCAGACACAATGAGCAGTTCTTC. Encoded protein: CATSTLSEGRHNEQFF.

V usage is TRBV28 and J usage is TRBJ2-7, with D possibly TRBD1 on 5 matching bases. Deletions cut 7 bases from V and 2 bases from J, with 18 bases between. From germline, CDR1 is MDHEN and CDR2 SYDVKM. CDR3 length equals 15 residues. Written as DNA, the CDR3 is TGTGCCAGCACTATAGGGGCAGGGTTTACCTACGAGCAGTACTTC. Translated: CASTIGAGFTYEQYF.

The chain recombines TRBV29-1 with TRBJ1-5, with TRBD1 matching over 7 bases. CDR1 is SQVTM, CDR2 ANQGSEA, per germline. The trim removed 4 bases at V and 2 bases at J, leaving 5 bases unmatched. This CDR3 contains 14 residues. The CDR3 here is CSVGAGGRNQPQHF. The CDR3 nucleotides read TGCAGCGTTGGGGCAGGGGGGCGCAATCAGCCCCAGCATTTT. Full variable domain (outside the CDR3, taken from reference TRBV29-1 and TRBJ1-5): SAVISQKPSRDICQRGTSLTIQCQVDSQVTMMFWYRQQPGQSLTLIATANQGSEATYESGFVIDKFPISRPNLTFSTLTVSNMSPEDSSIYLCSVGAGGRNQPQHFGDGTRLSIL.

Here the CDR3 DNA reads TGTGCCAGCAGCGCAGGGACAGGGGGTGAAGAGACCCAGTACTTC. This translates into CASSAGTGGEETQYF. V gene TRBV7-9 combines with J gene TRBJ2-5; TRBD1 agrees at 11 bases. Losses at the gene ends were 5 bases for V and 3 bases for J; bases not matched to a gene: 5. Germline values: CDR1 SEHNR, CDR2 FQNEAQ (reference sequence). The CDR3 runs 15 residues.

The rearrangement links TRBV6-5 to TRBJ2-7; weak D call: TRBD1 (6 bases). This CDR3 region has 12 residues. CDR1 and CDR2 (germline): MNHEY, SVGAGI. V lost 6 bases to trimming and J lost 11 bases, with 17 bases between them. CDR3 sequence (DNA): TGTGCCAGCAGCAGCACAGGGAACGGGGAGTACTTC. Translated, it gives CASSSTGNGEYF.

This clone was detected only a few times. CDR3 region: CASSESGGWNTEAFF. The CDR3 DNA follows: TGCGCCAGCAGTGAGTCCGGGGGGTGGAACACTGAAGCTTTCTTT. The chain is built from TRBV10-2 and TRBJ1-1; D possibly corresponds to TRBD1 (5 bases). Germline CDR1 is WSHSY and CDR2 is SAAADI. The V end was cut by 0 bases, the J end by 1 base, with 9 bases between. This CDR3 has 15 amino acids.

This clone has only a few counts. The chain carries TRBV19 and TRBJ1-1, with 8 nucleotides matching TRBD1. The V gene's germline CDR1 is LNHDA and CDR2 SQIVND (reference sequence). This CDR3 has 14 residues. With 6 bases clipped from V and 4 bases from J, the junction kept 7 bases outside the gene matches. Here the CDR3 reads CASSHRGIGTEAFF. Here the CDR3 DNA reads TGTGCCAGTAGCCACAGGGGGATAGGCACTGAAGCTTTCTTT.

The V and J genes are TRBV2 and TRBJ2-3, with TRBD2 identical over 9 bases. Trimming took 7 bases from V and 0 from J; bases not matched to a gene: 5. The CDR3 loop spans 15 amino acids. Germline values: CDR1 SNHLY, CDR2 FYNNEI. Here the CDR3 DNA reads TGTGCCAGCACCGCTAGCGGGGACAGCACAGATACGCAGTATTTT. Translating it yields CASTASGDSTDTQYF.

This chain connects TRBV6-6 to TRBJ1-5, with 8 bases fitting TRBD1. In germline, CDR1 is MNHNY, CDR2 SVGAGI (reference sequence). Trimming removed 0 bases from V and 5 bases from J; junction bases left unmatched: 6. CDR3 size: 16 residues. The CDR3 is CASSYSAGGLYQPQHF. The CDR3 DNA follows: TGTGCCAGCAGTTACTCGGCAGGGGGCTTATATCAGCCCCAGCATTTT.

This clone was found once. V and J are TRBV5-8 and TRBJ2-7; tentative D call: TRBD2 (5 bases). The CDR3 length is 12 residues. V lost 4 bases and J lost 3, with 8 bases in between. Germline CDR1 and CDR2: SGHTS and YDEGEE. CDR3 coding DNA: TGTGCCAGCAGCCGGGGAGTCTACGAGCAGTACTTC. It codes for CASSRGVYEQYF.

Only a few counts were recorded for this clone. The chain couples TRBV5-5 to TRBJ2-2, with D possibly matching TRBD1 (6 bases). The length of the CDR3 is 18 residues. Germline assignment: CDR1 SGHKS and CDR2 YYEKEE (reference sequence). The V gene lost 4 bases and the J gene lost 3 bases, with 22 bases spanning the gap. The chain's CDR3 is CASSPESWTALDTGELFF. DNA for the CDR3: TGTGCCAGCAGCCCGGAGTCGTGGACAGCTTTGGACACCGGGGAGCTGTTTTTT.

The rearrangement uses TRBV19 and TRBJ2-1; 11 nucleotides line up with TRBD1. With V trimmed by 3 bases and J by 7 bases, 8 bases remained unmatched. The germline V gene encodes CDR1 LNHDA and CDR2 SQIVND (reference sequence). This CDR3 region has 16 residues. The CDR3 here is CASSIFGQGAGNEQFF. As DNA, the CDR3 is TGTGCCAGTAGTATCTTCGGACAGGGGGCAGGTAATGAGCAGTTCTTC. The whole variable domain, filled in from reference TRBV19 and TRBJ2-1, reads DGGITQSPKYLFRKEGQNVTLSCEQNLNHDAMYWYRQDPGQGLRLIYYSQIVNDFQKGDIAEGYSVSREKKESFPLTVTSAQKNPTAFYLCASSIFGQGAGNEQFFGPGTRLTVL.

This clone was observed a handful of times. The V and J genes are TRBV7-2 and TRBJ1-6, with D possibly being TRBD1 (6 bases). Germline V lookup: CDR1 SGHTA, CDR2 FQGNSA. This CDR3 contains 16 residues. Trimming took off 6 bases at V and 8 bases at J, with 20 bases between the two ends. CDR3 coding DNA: TGTGCCAGCAGACGATCACTACAGGGCTCGGATTCACCCCTCCACTTT. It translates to CASRRSLQGSDSPLHF.

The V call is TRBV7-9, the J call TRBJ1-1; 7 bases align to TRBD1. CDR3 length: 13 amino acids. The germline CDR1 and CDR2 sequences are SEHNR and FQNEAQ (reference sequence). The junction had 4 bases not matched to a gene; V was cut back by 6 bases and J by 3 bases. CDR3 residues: CASRPDRDTEAFF. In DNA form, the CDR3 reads TGTGCCAGCAGACCCGACAGGGACACTGAAGCTTTCTTT. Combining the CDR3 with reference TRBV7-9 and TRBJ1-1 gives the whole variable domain DTGVSQNPRHKITKRGQNVTFRCDPISEHNRLYWYRQTLGQGPEFLTYFQNEAQLEKSRLLSDRFSAERPKGSFSTLEIQRTEQGDSAMYLCASRPDRDTEAFFGQGTRLTVV.

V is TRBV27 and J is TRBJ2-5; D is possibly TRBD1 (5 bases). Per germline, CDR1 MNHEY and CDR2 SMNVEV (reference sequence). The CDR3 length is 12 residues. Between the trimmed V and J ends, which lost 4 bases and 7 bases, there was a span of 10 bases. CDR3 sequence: CASSSIQGTQYF. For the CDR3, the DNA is TGTGCCAGCAGTTCTATCCAGGGGACCCAGTACTTC.